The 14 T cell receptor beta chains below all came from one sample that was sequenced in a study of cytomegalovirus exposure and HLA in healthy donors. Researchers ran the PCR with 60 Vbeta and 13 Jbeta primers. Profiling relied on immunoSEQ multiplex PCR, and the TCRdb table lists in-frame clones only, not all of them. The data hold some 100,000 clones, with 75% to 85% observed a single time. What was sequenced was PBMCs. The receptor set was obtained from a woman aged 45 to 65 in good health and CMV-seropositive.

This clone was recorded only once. The chain's CDR3 is CASSLGLAGDEQYF. The CDR3 nucleotides read TGTGCCAGCAGCTTGGGACTAGCGGGGGACGAGCAGTACTTC. This chain connects TRBV5-8 to TRBJ2-5; TRBD2 aligns across 12 bases. The DNA end is more similar to TRBJ2-7, so the J call may be wrong. The CDR3 loop spans 14 amino acids. Germline V gives CDR1 SGHTS, CDR2 YDEGEE.

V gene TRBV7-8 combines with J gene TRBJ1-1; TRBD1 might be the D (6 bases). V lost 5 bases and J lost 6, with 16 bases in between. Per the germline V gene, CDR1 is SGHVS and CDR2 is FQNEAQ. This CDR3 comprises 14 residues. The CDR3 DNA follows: TGTGCCAGCAGCCCTAACGTAGGGACACCTGAAGCTTTCTTT. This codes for CASSPNVGTPEAFF.

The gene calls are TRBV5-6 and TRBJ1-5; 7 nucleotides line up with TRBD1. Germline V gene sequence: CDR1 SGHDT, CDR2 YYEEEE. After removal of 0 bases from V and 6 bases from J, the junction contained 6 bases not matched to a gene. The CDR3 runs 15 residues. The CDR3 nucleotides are TGTGCCAGCAGCTTGGGCAGGGGGATCGGTCAGCCCCAGCATTTT. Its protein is CASSLGRGIGQPQHF.

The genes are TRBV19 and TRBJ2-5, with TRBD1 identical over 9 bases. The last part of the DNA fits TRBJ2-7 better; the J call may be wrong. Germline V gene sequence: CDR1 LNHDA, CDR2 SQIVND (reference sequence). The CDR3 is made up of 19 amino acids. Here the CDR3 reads CASSSLGTGSGASPYEQYF. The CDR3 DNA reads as TGTGCCAGTAGTTCACTGGGGACAGGGAGTGGAGCATCCCCCTACGAGCAGTACTTC.

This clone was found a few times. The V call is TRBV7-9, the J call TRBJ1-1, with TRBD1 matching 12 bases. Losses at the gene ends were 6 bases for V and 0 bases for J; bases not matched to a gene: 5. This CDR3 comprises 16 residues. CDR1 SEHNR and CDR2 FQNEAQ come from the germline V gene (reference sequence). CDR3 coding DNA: TGTGCCAGCAGTCCGGGACAGGGGGCGATGAACACTGAAGCTTTCTTT. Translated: CASSPGQGAMNTEAFF.

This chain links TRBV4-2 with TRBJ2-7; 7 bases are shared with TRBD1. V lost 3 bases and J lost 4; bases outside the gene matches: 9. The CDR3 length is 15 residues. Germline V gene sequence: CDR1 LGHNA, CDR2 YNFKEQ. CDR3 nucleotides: TGTGCCAGCAGCCACTCCGCAGGGGGAAGATACGAGCAGTACTTC. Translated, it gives CASSHSAGGRYEQYF.

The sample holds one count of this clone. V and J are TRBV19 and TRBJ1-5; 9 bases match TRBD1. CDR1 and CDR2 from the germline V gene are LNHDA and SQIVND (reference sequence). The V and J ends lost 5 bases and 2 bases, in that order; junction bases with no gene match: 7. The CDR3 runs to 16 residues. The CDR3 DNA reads TGTGCCAGTAGTCCACAGACAGGGGGGGGCAATCAGCCCCAGCATTTT. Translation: CASSPQTGGGNQPQHF.

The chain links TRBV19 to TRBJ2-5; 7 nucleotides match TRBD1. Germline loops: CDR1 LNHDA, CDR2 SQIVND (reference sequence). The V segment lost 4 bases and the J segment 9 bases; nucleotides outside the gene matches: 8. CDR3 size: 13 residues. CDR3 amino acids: CASSNPGQHPQYF. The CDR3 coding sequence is TGTGCCAGTAGTAATCCGGGACAGCATCCCCAGTACTTC.

CDR3 coding DNA: TGTGCCTGGAGCTCCTCGGGGCGGGGGGGCCACTACAATGAGCAGTTCTTC. As protein: CAWSSSGRGGHYNEQFF. J is TRBJ2-1 and V is TRBV30; 9 bases match TRBD2. This CDR3 has 17 amino acids. Per the germline V gene, CDR1 is GTSNPN and CDR2 is SVGIG (reference sequence). V was clipped by 3 bases and J by 3 bases; unmatched bases: 12.

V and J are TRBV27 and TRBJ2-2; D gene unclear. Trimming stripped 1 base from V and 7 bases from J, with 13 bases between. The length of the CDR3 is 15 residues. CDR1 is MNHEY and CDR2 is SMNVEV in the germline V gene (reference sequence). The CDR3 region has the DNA TGTGCCAGCAGTTTATTCGCGGCGGCTGACGGGGAGCTGTTTTTT. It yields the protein CASSLFAAADGELFF.

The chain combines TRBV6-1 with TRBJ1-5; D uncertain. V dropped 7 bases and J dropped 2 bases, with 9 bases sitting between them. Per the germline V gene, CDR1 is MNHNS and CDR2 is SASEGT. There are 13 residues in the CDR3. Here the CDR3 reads CASNEGGNQPQHF. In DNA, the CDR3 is TGTGCCAGCAATGAGGGAGGCAATCAGCCCCAGCATTTT.

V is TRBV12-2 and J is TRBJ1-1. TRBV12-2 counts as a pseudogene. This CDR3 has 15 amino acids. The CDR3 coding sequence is TGTGCAAGTCGCCGGGCGGGGGATACGAACACTGAAGCTTTCTTT. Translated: CASRRAGDTNTEAFF.

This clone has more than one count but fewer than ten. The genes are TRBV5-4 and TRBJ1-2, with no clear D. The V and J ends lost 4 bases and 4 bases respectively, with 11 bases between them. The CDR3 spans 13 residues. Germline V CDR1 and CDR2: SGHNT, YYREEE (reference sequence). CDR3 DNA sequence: TGTGCCAGCAGCGCCGACATTGGCTATGGCTACACCTTC. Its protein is CASSADIGYGYTF.

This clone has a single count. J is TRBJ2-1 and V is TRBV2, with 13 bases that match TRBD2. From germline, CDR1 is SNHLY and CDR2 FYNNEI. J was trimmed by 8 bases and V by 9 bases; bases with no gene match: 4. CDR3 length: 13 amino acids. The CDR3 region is CASRTSGRDEQFF. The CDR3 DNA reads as TGTGCCAGTCGGACTAGCGGGAGAGATGAGCAGTTCTTC.